This T cell receptor beta chain was profiled in a study of blood T cell repertoires in COVID-19. Study information: Researchers got acute and convalescent COVID-19 samples from the United States, Italy and Spain. The cDNA or gDNA used as material had been derived from T cells, B-cell-depleted T cells, or PBMCs.

Per the study methods: Amplifying reference gene primers gave estimates of nucleated cell counts. Clones were sequenced by immunoSEQ multiplex PCR, and TCRdb holds only the in-frame ones, with some missing. V, J and clone size were drawn from that table, and D and trimming were deduced from the DNA. The profile shows 200,000 to 250,000 clones, under 90% of them singletons. The CDR3 is 15 amino acids. Germline V lookup: CDR1 SGDLS, CDR2 YYNGEE. V was pared by 0 bases and J by 5 bases, with 11 bases between. This sequence was found in a man in his thirties or forties with active or convalescent COVID-19. Sequencing was done on a sample of peripheral blood. V and J are TRBV9 and TRBJ2-2; tentatively, D is TRBD2 (5 bases). The CDR3 sequence is CASSVDGVGTGELFF. The CDR3 region has the DNA TGTGCCAGCAGCGTAGACGGGGTGGGGACCGGGGAGCTGTTTTTT. The whole variable domain, remainder taken from reference TRBV9 and TRBJ2-2, is DSGVTQTPKHLITATGQRVTLRCSPRSGDLSVYWYQQSLDQGLQFLIQYYNGEERAKGNILERFSAQQFPDLHSELNLSSLELGDSALYFCASSVDGVGTGELFFGEGSRLTVL.